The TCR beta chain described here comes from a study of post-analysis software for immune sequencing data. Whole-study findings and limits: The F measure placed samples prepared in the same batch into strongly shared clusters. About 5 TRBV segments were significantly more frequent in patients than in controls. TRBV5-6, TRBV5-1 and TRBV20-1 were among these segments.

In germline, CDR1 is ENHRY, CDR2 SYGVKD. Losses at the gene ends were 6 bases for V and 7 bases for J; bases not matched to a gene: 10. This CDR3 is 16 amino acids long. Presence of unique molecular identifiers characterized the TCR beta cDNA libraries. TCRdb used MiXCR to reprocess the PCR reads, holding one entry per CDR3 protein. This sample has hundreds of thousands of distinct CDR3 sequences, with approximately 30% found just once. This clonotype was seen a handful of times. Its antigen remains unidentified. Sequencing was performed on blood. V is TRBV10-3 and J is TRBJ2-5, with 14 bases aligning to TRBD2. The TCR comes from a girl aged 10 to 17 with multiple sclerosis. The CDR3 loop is CAISPAGTSGGGTQYF. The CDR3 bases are TGTGCCATCAGCCCGGCCGGGACTAGCGGGGGCGGGACCCAGTACTTC.